The entry that follows covers one TCR beta chain sequence. Generated by immunoSEQ multiplex PCR, the TCRdb table keeps only in-frame clones and is missing some. The table has about 34,000 clones, approximately 90% seen once. The CDR3 totals 13 residues. CDR1 is MNHEY and CDR2 is SMNVEV in the germline V gene (reference sequence). The V gene lost 6 bases and the J gene lost 2 bases, with 10 bases spanning the gap. This entry belongs to a study of T cell changes during pregnancy in multiple sclerosis. The material was CD8+ T cells from peripheral blood mononuclear cells, obtained before pregnancy. The clonotype originates from a female donor with multiple sclerosis, enrolled in a pregnancy study. J is TRBJ1-1 and V is TRBV27; the D is unclear. DNA of the CDR3: TGTGCCAGCAGCTACACAGTTAACACTGAAGCTTTCTTT. Encoded protein: CASSYTVNTEAFF.